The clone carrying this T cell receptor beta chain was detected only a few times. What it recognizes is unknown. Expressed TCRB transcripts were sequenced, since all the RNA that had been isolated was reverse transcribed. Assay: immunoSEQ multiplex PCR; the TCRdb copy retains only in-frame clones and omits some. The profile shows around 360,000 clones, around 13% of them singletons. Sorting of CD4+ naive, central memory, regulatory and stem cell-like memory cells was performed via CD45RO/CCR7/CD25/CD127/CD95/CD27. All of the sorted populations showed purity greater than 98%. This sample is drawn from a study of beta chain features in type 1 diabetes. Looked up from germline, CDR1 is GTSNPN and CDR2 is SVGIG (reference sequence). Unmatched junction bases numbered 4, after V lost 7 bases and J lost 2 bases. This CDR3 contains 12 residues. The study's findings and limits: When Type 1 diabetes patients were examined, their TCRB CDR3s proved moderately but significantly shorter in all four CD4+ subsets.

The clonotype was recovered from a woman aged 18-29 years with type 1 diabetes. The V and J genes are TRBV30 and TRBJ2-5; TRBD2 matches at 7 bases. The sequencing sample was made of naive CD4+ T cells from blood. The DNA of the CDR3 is TGTGCCTTCGGGACTAAACAAGAGACCCAGTACTTC. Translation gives CAFGTKQETQYF. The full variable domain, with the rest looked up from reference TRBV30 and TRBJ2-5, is SQTIHQWPATLVQPVGSPLSLECTVEGTSNPNLYWYRQAAGRGLQLLFYSVGIGQISSEVPQNLSASRPQDRQFILSSKKLLLSDSGFYLCAFGTKQETQYFGPGTRLLVL.